The 28 T cell receptor beta chains given below trace back to one sample, sequenced in a study of blood T cell repertoires in COVID-19. The method was immunoSEQ multiplex PCR; TCRdb's version includes in-frame clones alone and lacks a portion of them. The repertoire holds 250,000 to 300,000 clones, with approximately 82% as singletons. Sequencing used peripheral blood. These receptors all come from a man older than 75 with acute or convalescent COVID-19.

The gene calls are TRBV7-9 and TRBJ1-1; D perhaps matches TRBD1 (5 bases). The CDR3 is 14 residues long. Trimming took 6 bases from V and 1 from J, leaving 12 bases between them. From germline, CDR1 is SEHNR and CDR2 FQNEAQ (reference sequence). CDR3 amino acids: CASSTLTANTEAFF. The CDR3 region has the DNA TGTGCCAGCAGTACCCTGACAGCGAACACTGAAGCTTTCTTT.

The chain has TRBV5-1 and TRBJ2-7; 13 positions agree with TRBD2. Germline V gives CDR1 SGHRS, CDR2 YFSETQ. The junction had 6 bases not matched to a gene; V was cut back by 2 bases and J by 7 bases. This CDR3 has 15 amino acids. This CDR3 is CASSFVPGLAGEQYF. CDR3 coding DNA: TGCGCCAGCAGCTTTGTGCCGGGACTAGCGGGAGAGCAGTACTTC.

The CDR3 coding sequence is TGTGCCAGCAGTTTTATAGGAGGAGATACGCAGTATTTT. Its translation: CASSFIGGDTQYF. V gene TRBV28 combines with J gene TRBJ2-3, with D possibly matching TRBD2 (5 bases). Germline lookup yields CDR1 MDHEN and CDR2 SYDVKM. This CDR3 is 13 amino acids long. Trimming cost V 3 bases and J 5 bases, with 9 bases left between them.

This chain connects TRBV2 to TRBJ1-5; a weak D match, TRBD1 (6 bases). Per the germline V gene, CDR1 is SNHLY and CDR2 is FYNNEI. The V end was cut by 5 bases, the J end by 3 bases, with 11 bases between. This CDR3 is 14 amino acids long. Here the CDR3 reads CASSNTGFNQPQHF. DNA of the CDR3: TGTGCCAGCAGTAATACAGGGTTCAATCAGCCCCAGCATTTT. The variable domain in full, with the rest retrieved from reference TRBV2 and TRBJ1-5, is EPEVTQTPSHQVTQMGQEVILRCVPISNHLYFYWYRQILGQKVEFLVSFYNNEISEKSEIFDDQFSVERPDGSNFTLKIRSTKLEDSAMYFCASSNTGFNQPQHFGDGTRLSIL.

The chain employs TRBV6-5 and TRBJ2-7; TRBD2 matches 10 bases. V was clipped by 5 bases and J by 7 bases; unmatched bases: 11. CDR1 MNHEY and CDR2 SVGAGI come from the germline V gene. The CDR3 sequence is 15 residues long. The CDR3: CASSTLAGSSGEQYF. Here the CDR3 DNA reads TGTGCCAGCAGTACACTAGCGGGATCGTCGGGGGAGCAGTACTTC.

V gene TRBV18 combines with J gene TRBJ1-6; no firm D call. The germline gives CDR1 KGHSH, CDR2 LQKENI. The V end lost 0 bases, the J end lost 7 bases, and 7 bases lay between the germline ends. The CDR3 totals 14 residues. DNA of the CDR3: TGTGCCAGCTCACCACCGACTGCGAATTCACCCCTCCACTTT. Protein: CASSPPTANSPLHF. The full variable domain, in which reference TRBV18 and TRBJ1-6 provide the parts outside the CDR3, is NAGVMQNPRHLVRRRGQEARLRCSPMKGHSHVYWYRQLPEEGLKFMVYLQKENIIDESGMPKERFSAEFPKEGPSILRIQQVVRGDSAAYFCASSPPTANSPLHFGNGTRLTVT.

V usage is TRBV2 and J usage is TRBJ2-5; D gene ambiguous. The V end lost 2 bases, the J end lost 3 bases, and 7 bases lay between the germline ends. Germline CDR1 and CDR2: SNHLY and FYNNEI. The CDR3 is made up of 13 amino acids. CDR3 DNA: TGTGCCAGCAGTGAATCCCCAAAAGAGACCCAGTACTTC. It codes for CASSESPKETQYF.

This chain joins TRBV28 and TRBJ1-5; D perhaps matches TRBD1 (6 bases). Trimming pared 3 bases from V and 7 bases from J, leaving 13 bases between. The CDR3 runs 14 residues. In germline, CDR1 is MDHEN, CDR2 SYDVKM. The CDR3 region is CASSLGQGTQPQHF. The CDR3 DNA follows: TGTGCCAGCAGTTTGGGTCAGGGGACACAGCCCCAGCATTTT.

The V gene is TRBV21-1, the J gene TRBJ1-5; the table's D call, TRBD1, was not checked against the DNA. TRBV21-1 is a documented pseudogene. The CDR3 is 16 residues long. CDR3 in amino acids: CASSKTGQASNQPQHF. Here the CDR3 DNA reads TGTGCCAGCAGCAAAACAGGACAGGCGAGCAATCAGCCCCAGCATTTT.

The rearrangement links TRBV5-1 to TRBJ2-7; 7 bases agree with TRBD2. Germline CDR1 reads SGHRS; CDR2 reads YFSETQ. CDR3 length: 15 amino acids. V shed 4 bases and J 1 base; nucleotides not matched to a gene: 8. For the CDR3, the DNA is TGCGCCAGCAGCCCTAGGGCTAGCGGTTCCTACGAGCAGTACTTC. This codes for CASSPRASGSYEQYF.

Here the CDR3 DNA reads TGTGCCAGCAGTTTATCAGGGGGCACCTACGAGCAGTACTTC. Amino acid sequence: CASSLSGGTYEQYF. This sequence joins TRBV28 and TRBJ2-7, with 8 bases fitting TRBD1. Trimming cost V 1 base and J 2 bases; bases outside gene matches: 1. In germline, CDR1 is MDHEN, CDR2 SYDVKM. The CDR3 sequence is 14 residues long.

This rearrangement joins TRBV5-4 to TRBJ2-3, with 13 bases matching TRBD2. Germline V lookup: CDR1 SGHNT, CDR2 YYREEE (reference sequence). V was pared by 10 bases and J by 1 base, with 3 bases of the junction left unmatched. The CDR3 extends over 14 amino acids. CDR3 loop: CAPGLAGRTDTQYF. The CDR3 region has the DNA TGTGCCCCGGGACTAGCGGGGCGCACAGATACGCAGTATTTT.

In this sample, this clone turned up a few times. This CDR3 reads CASSRRDRDRRDGYTF. CDR3 coding DNA: TGTGCCAGCAGCCGAAGAGATAGGGACAGGCGGGATGGCTACACCTTC. The chain is built from TRBV21-1 and TRBJ1-2; the table's D call, TRBD1, has no DNA check behind it. TRBV21-1 is classified as a pseudogene. The CDR3 spans 16 residues.

This clone was recorded only once. This sequence joins TRBV6-5 and TRBJ2-7; 7 bases are a match to TRBD1. V trimming: 5 bases; J trimming: 4 bases; junction bases outside the gene matches: 11. The CDR3 consists of 15 residues. Germline V CDR1 and CDR2: MNHEY, SVGAGI. The CDR3 loop is CASSPVATGKYEQYF. The CDR3 coding sequence is TGTGCCAGCAGTCCCGTGGCGACAGGGAAGTACGAGCAGTACTTC.

The chain joins TRBV5-1 to TRBJ2-2, with a tentative D call TRBD1 (6 bases). Trimming took off 5 bases at V and 6 bases at J, with 20 bases between the two ends. The CDR3 spans 16 residues. The germline V gene encodes CDR1 SGHRS and CDR2 YFSETQ. The CDR3 here is CASSLTGLRGSGELFF. In DNA, the CDR3 is TGCGCCAGCAGTCTTACGGGATTAAGGGGGTCCGGGGAGCTGTTTTTT.

The CDR3 is CASSFGQPYTDTQYF. CDR3 nucleotides: TGCGCCAGCAGCTTTGGGCAGCCTTACACAGATACGCAGTATTTT. This sequence joins TRBV5-1 and TRBJ2-3; unclear D gene. CDR1 is SGHRS and CDR2 is YFSETQ in the germline V gene. V shed 2 bases and J shed 2 bases, with 12 bases lying between them. The CDR3 has 15 amino acids.

This clone was seen just once. This chain joins TRBV7-9 and TRBJ2-7; the match to TRBD2 covers 11 bases. The CDR3 sequence is 15 residues long. The ends lost 8 bases at V and 7 bases at J; junction bases unmatched: 13. CDR1 and CDR2 (germline): SEHNR, FQNEAQ (reference sequence). The CDR3: CASGGLAGGGGEQYF. The CDR3 DNA reads TGTGCCAGCGGAGGCCTAGCGGGGGGCGGCGGGGAGCAGTACTTC.

The rearrangement uses TRBV9 and TRBJ2-2, with 7 bases lining up with TRBD2. The CDR3 spans 14 residues. With V trimmed by 5 bases and J by 6 bases, 7 bases remained unmatched. Germline CDR1 and CDR2: SGDLS and YYNGEE. CDR3 coding DNA: TGTGCCAGCAGGCGGACTAGTCGGGCCGGGGAGCTGTTTTTT. This translates into CASRRTSRAGELFF.

The chain's CDR3 is CASLDRGSGNTIYF. The CDR3 DNA reads as TGTGCCAGCTTAGACCGCGGCTCTGGAAACACCATATATTTT. The chain is built from TRBV2 and TRBJ1-3; D gene uncertain. This CDR3 contains 14 residues. V was pared by 8 bases and J by 0 bases, with 11 bases between. CDR1 SNHLY and CDR2 FYNNEI come from the germline V gene.

This clone showed up just once. This chain uses TRBV18 with TRBJ2-1; D remains ambiguous. The germline gives CDR1 KGHSH, CDR2 LQKENI. V shed 1 base and J shed 2 bases, with 6 bases lying between them. The CDR3 has 14 residues. The CDR3 DNA reads TGTGCCAGCTCACCACGCGACACCTACAATGAGCAGTTCTTC. It is translated as CASSPRDTYNEQFF.

This clone was counted once. This chain links TRBV18 with TRBJ1-5; the D is unclear. V lost 2 bases, J lost 3 bases, and 11 bases lay in between. Germline loops: CDR1 KGHSH, CDR2 LQKENI. This CDR3 contains 15 residues. CDR3 DNA sequence: TGTGCCAGCTCACCAAGTCCGGGAATCAATCAGCCCCAGCATTTT. Amino acids: CASSPSPGINQPQHF.

The rearrangement links TRBV5-1 to TRBJ2-5; TRBD1 aligns across 8 bases. The CDR3 is made up of 14 amino acids. Germline V lookup: CDR1 SGHRS, CDR2 YFSETQ. After removal of 4 bases from V and 4 bases from J, the junction contained 6 bases not matched to a gene. The CDR3 DNA sequence: TGCGCCAGCAGCCAAAGAGACAGGGGAGAGACCCAGTACTTC. This translates into CASSQRDRGETQYF.

V and J are TRBV28 and TRBJ1-2, with D perhaps matching TRBD1 (5 bases). CDR3 length: 13 residues. V was clipped by 6 bases and J by 4 bases, with 12 bases between them. CDR1 and CDR2 (germline): MDHEN, SYDVKM. The CDR3 here is CASRSGGTYGYTF. As DNA, the CDR3 is TGTGCCAGCAGATCCGGGGGAACCTATGGCTACACCTTC.

This chain links TRBV7-2 with TRBJ1-1; no reliable D call. The V gene lost 1 base and the J gene lost 4 bases, with 10 bases spanning the gap. CDR1 is SGHTA, CDR2 FQGNSA, per germline. This CDR3 is 14 amino acids long. The CDR3 reads CASSLGLLSTEAFF. CDR3 DNA: TGTGCCAGCAGCTTAGGACTTTTAAGCACTGAAGCTTTCTTT.

This chain links TRBV27 with TRBJ2-7; TRBD2 matches 10 bases. CDR1 is MNHEY and CDR2 is SMNVEV in the germline V gene (reference sequence). Germline trimming cut 5 bases from V and 3 bases from J; bases unmatched to any gene: 7. The CDR3 runs to 15 residues. In DNA, the CDR3 is TGTGCCAGCAGTCAGAGACTAGCGGGTTTCTACGAGCAGTACTTC. Protein: CASSQRLAGFYEQYF.

The chain is built from TRBV6-1 and TRBJ1-1; D not certain. Deletions cut 3 bases from V and 7 bases from J, with 12 bases between. The CDR3 is made up of 13 amino acids. Germline V CDR1 and CDR2: MNHNS, SASEGT. The CDR3 DNA is TGTGCCAGCAGTGACCCGCGGGAGCTTGAAGCTTTCTTT. This codes for CASSDPRELEAFF.

The V gene is TRBV2, the J gene TRBJ2-1; D is undetermined. Trimming stripped 8 bases from V and 5 bases from J, with 4 bases between. The germline CDR1 and CDR2 sequences are SNHLY and FYNNEI. The CDR3 is 10 amino acids. The CDR3 loop is CASGHNEQFF. In DNA form, the CDR3 reads TGTGCCAGCGGCCACAATGAGCAGTTCTTC.

V gene TRBV18 combines with J gene TRBJ1-1, with D maybe TRBD1 (6 bases). The V gene lost 2 bases and the J gene lost 4 bases, with 11 bases spanning the gap. The CDR3 extends over 14 amino acids. Germline V CDR1 and CDR2: KGHSH, LQKENI. Here the CDR3 DNA reads TGTGCCAGCTCACCAACGAGGGGGTCCACTGAAGCTTTCTTT. It is translated as CASSPTRGSTEAFF.